This entry features one T cell receptor (beta chain) sequence. Source study methods: Cell counts per sample came from amplifying reference gene primers. Assay used: immunoSEQ multiplex PCR; TCRdb lists only in-frame clones, some missing. That table gives V, J and clone size, and the DNA gave D and trimming. The sample records 40,000 to 50,000 clones, about 88% being singletons. With 2 bases removed from V and 7 bases from J, the gap between germline ends came to 9 bases. CDR3 size: 13 residues. Germline values: CDR1 MNHEY, CDR2 SMNVEV (reference sequence). The data are from a study of blood T cell repertoires in COVID-19. Overall study: Samples representing acute and convalescent COVID-19 were sourced from the United States, Italy and Spain. Sources were T cells, B-cell-depleted T cells, or PBMCs; the material itself was cDNA or gDNA.

The source of this sequence is a man over 45 with active COVID-19. Sequencing was performed on peripheral blood. This chain connects TRBV27 to TRBJ1-5; D possibly corresponds to TRBD1 (6 bases). CDR3 residues: CASSLEGGQPQHF. The CDR3 DNA follows: TGTGCCAGCAGTTTAGAGGGGGGGCAGCCCCAGCATTTT.